These 18 T cell receptor beta chains were all obtained from the same sample, sequenced in a study of cytomegalovirus exposure and HLA in healthy donors. It was with 60 Vbeta and 13 Jbeta primers that the PCR ran. Profiled with immunoSEQ multiplex PCR; TCRdb holds only in-frame clones, not every one. The repertoire holds around 150,000 clones, with about 65% as singletons. Sequenced material: PBMCs. Receptor source: a man in his forties in good health and CMV-seropositive.

This clone was detected a few times. The chain is built from TRBV19 and TRBJ2-5; possibly TRBD2 for D (5 bases). CDR3 length equals 19 residues. The V and J ends lost 4 bases and 5 bases respectively, with 29 bases between them. Germline V gives CDR1 LNHDA, CDR2 SQIVND (reference sequence). The CDR3 nucleotides read TGTGCCAGTAGTAACCACCGGGGTCCGGTCGGAATAGCTTGGGAGACCCAGTACTTC. Translating gives CASSNHRGPVGIAWETQYF.

This clone turned up a few times. The chain joins TRBV6-1 to TRBJ1-1; D ambiguous. V was trimmed by 3 bases and J by 0 bases, leaving 5 bases between them. Germline assignment: CDR1 MNHNS and CDR2 SASEGT. This CDR3 is built from 13 residues. The CDR3 protein is CASSDRMNTEAFF. DNA for the CDR3: TGTGCCAGCAGTGACAGGATGAACACTGAAGCTTTCTTT.

The chain uses TRBV27 and TRBJ2-7, with unresolved D. Germline-derived CDR1 and CDR2 are MNHEY and SMNVEV (reference sequence). The CDR3 extends over 13 amino acids. V gave up 5 bases and J gave up 1 base, with 9 bases separating them. The CDR3 coding sequence is TGTGCCAGCAGTGGTTGGCCATCCTACGAGCAGTACTTC. Protein: CASSGWPSYEQYF.

This sequence joins TRBV7-9 and TRBJ2-7; tentative D call: TRBD2 (6 bases). CDR1 is SEHNR and CDR2 is FQNEAQ in the germline V gene (reference sequence). This CDR3 region has 12 residues. Between the trimmed V and J ends, which lost 5 bases and 5 bases, there was a span of 10 bases. In nucleotides, the CDR3 is TGTGCCAGCAGCAACCAGCGGGACGAGCAGTACTTC. Its translation is CASSNQRDEQYF.

The chain links TRBV6-1 to TRBJ1-1, with 8 bases lining up with TRBD1. Germline CDR1 MNHNS, CDR2 SASEGT. Trimming cost V 6 bases and J 1 base; bases outside gene matches: 7. The CDR3 is made up of 15 amino acids. The CDR3 sequence: CASRVSGTGNTEAFF. CDR3 coding DNA: TGTGCCAGCAGGGTCTCCGGGACAGGGAACACTGAAGCTTTCTTT.

The CDR3 region has the DNA TGTGCCAGCTCATCAGCGACAGCTCTAATCTACGAGCAGTACTTC. Its protein product is CASSSATALIYEQYF. The chain carries TRBV18 and TRBJ2-7; the D gene is possibly TRBD1 (5 bases). Germline V gives CDR1 KGHSH, CDR2 LQKENI. The ends were cut back, 5 bases at V and 3 bases at J, with 17 bases in the middle. This CDR3 has 15 residues. The variable domain in full, completed from reference TRBV18 and TRBJ2-7, reads NAGVMQNPRHLVRRRGQEARLRCSPMKGHSHVYWYRQLPEEGLKFMVYLQKENIIDESGMPKERFSAEFPKEGPSILRIQQVVRGDSAAYFCASSSATALIYEQYFGPGTRLTVT.

The genes are TRBV10-3 and TRBJ2-7; D may be TRBD2 (5 bases). This CDR3 spans 13 amino acids. Germline V gene data show CDR1 as ENHRY and CDR2 as SYGVKD. Between the trimmed V and J ends, which lost 10 bases and 0 bases, there was a span of 13 bases. For the CDR3, the DNA is TGTGCCACCTACGGCGGAGGCTCCTACGAGCAGTACTTC. Translated: CATYGGGSYEQYF.

Only a few counts were recorded for this clone. The chain recombines TRBV6-1 with TRBJ1-2; weak D call: TRBD1 (6 bases). The germline gives CDR1 MNHNS, CDR2 SASEGT. The ends were cut back, 5 bases at V and 8 bases at J, with 18 bases in the middle. The CDR3 is made up of 14 amino acids. CDR3 amino acids: CASSWGGTGWGYTF. The CDR3 DNA reads as TGTGCCAGCAGTTGGGGGGGCACGGGGTGGGGCTACACCTTC.

This clone showed up just a few times. The chain employs TRBV2 and TRBJ1-2; 7 bases fit TRBD1. V shed 4 bases and J 4 bases; nucleotides not matched to a gene: 9. Germline V gives CDR1 SNHLY, CDR2 FYNNEI. CDR3 length: 15 residues. The DNA of the CDR3 is TGTGCCAGCAGTGTTCTACATACAGGGGCCTATGGCTACACCTTC. It specifies CASSVLHTGAYGYTF.

V gene TRBV7-9 combines with J gene TRBJ1-5; D not resolved. The CDR3 sequence is 14 residues long. The germline V gene encodes CDR1 SEHNR and CDR2 FQNEAQ (reference sequence). Trimming removed 5 bases from V and 7 bases from J, with 15 bases in between. The CDR3 DNA sequence: TGTGCCAGCAGCCTAGAGGGCGGGTTCCAGCCCCAGCATTTT. Translating it yields CASSLEGGFQPQHF.

The CDR3 sequence: CASSQDGQGGRQFF. In nucleotides, the CDR3 is TGCGCCAGCAGCCAAGATGGTCAGGGTGGTCGGCAGTTCTTC. V gene TRBV4-3 combines with J gene TRBJ2-1; possible D gene TRBD1, 5 bases. CDR3 length: 14 residues. With 0 bases removed from V and 12 bases from J, the gap between germline ends came to 15 bases. Germline-derived CDR1 and CDR2 are LGHNA and YSLEER.

The gene calls are TRBV6-1 and TRBJ1-5; TRBD1 agrees at 10 bases. The CDR3 extends over 14 amino acids. Trimming cost V 6 bases and J 4 bases; bases outside gene matches: 3. Germline CDR1 reads MNHNS; CDR2 reads SASEGT. The DNA for the CDR3 is TGTGCCAGCAGCTGGGGACAGGGGAATCAGCCCCAGCATTTT. It is translated as CASSWGQGNQPQHF.

The chain is built from TRBV19 and TRBJ1-2; TRBD1 matches at 8 bases. Germline lookup yields CDR1 LNHDA and CDR2 SQIVND (reference sequence). V lost 4 bases, J lost 5 bases, and 3 bases stayed unmatched. This CDR3 comprises 13 residues. The CDR3 nucleotides read TGTGCCAGTAGTAGGGACAGGACATATGGCTACACCTTC. Its protein is CASSRDRTYGYTF.

The gene calls are TRBV5-1 and TRBJ2-2, with 10 bases that match TRBD1. The germline V gene has CDR1 SGHRS and CDR2 YFSETQ. This CDR3 region has 18 residues. J gave up 7 bases and V 4 bases, and 16 bases lay outside the gene matches. The CDR3 DNA follows: TGCGCCAGCAGCCCGGGGGACAGGGGTTCAGTATTGGACGGGGAGCTGTTTTTT. Protein sequence: CASSPGDRGSVLDGELFF.

This chain uses TRBV15 with TRBJ2-6, with 10 bases identical to TRBD1. Germline V gene data show CDR1 as LNHNV and CDR2 as YYDKDF (reference sequence). J gave up 3 bases and V 5 bases, and 10 bases lay outside the gene matches. The CDR3 is made up of 18 amino acids. CDR3 in amino acids: CATSARDRGVVGANVLTF. The CDR3 nucleotides read TGTGCCACCAGCGCCCGGGACAGGGGAGTGGTTGGGGCCAACGTCCTGACTTTC.

The rearrangement uses TRBV19 and TRBJ2-3; the D gene is possibly TRBD1 (5 bases). V dropped 4 bases and J dropped 1 base, with 12 bases sitting between them. Per germline, CDR1 LNHDA and CDR2 SQIVND (reference sequence). The CDR3 is 15 residues long. The CDR3 sequence: CASSSWTPGTDTQYF. For the CDR3, the DNA is TGTGCCAGTAGTAGTTGGACACCGGGCACAGATACGCAGTATTTT.

J is TRBJ1-2 and V is TRBV4-2; 10 bases match TRBD1. V lost 0 bases, J lost 9 bases, and 7 bases stayed unmatched. Per germline, CDR1 LGHNA and CDR2 YNFKEQ. This CDR3 is 15 amino acids long. This CDR3 reads CASSQDGQGDRSYTF. The DNA of the CDR3 is TGTGCCAGCAGCCAAGACGGACAGGGGGATCGGAGCTACACCTTC.

The chain carries TRBV7-8 and TRBJ2-3, with TRBD2 matching over 9 bases. This CDR3 region has 15 residues. Germline CDR1 is SGHVS and CDR2 is FQNEAQ. After removal of 1 base from V and 6 bases from J, the junction contained 5 bases not matched to a gene. As DNA, the CDR3 is TGTGCCAGCAGCTTAGTGGAGCGGGGGGACGATACGCAGTATTTT. Protein: CASSLVERGDDTQYF. Drawing the rest from reference TRBV7-8 and TRBJ2-3, the complete variable domain is GAGVSQSPRYKVAKRGQDVALRCDPISGHVSLFWYQQALGQGPEFLTYFQNEAQLDKSGLPSDRFFAERPEGSVSTLKIQRTQQEDSAVYLCASSLVERGDDTQYFGPGTRLTVL.